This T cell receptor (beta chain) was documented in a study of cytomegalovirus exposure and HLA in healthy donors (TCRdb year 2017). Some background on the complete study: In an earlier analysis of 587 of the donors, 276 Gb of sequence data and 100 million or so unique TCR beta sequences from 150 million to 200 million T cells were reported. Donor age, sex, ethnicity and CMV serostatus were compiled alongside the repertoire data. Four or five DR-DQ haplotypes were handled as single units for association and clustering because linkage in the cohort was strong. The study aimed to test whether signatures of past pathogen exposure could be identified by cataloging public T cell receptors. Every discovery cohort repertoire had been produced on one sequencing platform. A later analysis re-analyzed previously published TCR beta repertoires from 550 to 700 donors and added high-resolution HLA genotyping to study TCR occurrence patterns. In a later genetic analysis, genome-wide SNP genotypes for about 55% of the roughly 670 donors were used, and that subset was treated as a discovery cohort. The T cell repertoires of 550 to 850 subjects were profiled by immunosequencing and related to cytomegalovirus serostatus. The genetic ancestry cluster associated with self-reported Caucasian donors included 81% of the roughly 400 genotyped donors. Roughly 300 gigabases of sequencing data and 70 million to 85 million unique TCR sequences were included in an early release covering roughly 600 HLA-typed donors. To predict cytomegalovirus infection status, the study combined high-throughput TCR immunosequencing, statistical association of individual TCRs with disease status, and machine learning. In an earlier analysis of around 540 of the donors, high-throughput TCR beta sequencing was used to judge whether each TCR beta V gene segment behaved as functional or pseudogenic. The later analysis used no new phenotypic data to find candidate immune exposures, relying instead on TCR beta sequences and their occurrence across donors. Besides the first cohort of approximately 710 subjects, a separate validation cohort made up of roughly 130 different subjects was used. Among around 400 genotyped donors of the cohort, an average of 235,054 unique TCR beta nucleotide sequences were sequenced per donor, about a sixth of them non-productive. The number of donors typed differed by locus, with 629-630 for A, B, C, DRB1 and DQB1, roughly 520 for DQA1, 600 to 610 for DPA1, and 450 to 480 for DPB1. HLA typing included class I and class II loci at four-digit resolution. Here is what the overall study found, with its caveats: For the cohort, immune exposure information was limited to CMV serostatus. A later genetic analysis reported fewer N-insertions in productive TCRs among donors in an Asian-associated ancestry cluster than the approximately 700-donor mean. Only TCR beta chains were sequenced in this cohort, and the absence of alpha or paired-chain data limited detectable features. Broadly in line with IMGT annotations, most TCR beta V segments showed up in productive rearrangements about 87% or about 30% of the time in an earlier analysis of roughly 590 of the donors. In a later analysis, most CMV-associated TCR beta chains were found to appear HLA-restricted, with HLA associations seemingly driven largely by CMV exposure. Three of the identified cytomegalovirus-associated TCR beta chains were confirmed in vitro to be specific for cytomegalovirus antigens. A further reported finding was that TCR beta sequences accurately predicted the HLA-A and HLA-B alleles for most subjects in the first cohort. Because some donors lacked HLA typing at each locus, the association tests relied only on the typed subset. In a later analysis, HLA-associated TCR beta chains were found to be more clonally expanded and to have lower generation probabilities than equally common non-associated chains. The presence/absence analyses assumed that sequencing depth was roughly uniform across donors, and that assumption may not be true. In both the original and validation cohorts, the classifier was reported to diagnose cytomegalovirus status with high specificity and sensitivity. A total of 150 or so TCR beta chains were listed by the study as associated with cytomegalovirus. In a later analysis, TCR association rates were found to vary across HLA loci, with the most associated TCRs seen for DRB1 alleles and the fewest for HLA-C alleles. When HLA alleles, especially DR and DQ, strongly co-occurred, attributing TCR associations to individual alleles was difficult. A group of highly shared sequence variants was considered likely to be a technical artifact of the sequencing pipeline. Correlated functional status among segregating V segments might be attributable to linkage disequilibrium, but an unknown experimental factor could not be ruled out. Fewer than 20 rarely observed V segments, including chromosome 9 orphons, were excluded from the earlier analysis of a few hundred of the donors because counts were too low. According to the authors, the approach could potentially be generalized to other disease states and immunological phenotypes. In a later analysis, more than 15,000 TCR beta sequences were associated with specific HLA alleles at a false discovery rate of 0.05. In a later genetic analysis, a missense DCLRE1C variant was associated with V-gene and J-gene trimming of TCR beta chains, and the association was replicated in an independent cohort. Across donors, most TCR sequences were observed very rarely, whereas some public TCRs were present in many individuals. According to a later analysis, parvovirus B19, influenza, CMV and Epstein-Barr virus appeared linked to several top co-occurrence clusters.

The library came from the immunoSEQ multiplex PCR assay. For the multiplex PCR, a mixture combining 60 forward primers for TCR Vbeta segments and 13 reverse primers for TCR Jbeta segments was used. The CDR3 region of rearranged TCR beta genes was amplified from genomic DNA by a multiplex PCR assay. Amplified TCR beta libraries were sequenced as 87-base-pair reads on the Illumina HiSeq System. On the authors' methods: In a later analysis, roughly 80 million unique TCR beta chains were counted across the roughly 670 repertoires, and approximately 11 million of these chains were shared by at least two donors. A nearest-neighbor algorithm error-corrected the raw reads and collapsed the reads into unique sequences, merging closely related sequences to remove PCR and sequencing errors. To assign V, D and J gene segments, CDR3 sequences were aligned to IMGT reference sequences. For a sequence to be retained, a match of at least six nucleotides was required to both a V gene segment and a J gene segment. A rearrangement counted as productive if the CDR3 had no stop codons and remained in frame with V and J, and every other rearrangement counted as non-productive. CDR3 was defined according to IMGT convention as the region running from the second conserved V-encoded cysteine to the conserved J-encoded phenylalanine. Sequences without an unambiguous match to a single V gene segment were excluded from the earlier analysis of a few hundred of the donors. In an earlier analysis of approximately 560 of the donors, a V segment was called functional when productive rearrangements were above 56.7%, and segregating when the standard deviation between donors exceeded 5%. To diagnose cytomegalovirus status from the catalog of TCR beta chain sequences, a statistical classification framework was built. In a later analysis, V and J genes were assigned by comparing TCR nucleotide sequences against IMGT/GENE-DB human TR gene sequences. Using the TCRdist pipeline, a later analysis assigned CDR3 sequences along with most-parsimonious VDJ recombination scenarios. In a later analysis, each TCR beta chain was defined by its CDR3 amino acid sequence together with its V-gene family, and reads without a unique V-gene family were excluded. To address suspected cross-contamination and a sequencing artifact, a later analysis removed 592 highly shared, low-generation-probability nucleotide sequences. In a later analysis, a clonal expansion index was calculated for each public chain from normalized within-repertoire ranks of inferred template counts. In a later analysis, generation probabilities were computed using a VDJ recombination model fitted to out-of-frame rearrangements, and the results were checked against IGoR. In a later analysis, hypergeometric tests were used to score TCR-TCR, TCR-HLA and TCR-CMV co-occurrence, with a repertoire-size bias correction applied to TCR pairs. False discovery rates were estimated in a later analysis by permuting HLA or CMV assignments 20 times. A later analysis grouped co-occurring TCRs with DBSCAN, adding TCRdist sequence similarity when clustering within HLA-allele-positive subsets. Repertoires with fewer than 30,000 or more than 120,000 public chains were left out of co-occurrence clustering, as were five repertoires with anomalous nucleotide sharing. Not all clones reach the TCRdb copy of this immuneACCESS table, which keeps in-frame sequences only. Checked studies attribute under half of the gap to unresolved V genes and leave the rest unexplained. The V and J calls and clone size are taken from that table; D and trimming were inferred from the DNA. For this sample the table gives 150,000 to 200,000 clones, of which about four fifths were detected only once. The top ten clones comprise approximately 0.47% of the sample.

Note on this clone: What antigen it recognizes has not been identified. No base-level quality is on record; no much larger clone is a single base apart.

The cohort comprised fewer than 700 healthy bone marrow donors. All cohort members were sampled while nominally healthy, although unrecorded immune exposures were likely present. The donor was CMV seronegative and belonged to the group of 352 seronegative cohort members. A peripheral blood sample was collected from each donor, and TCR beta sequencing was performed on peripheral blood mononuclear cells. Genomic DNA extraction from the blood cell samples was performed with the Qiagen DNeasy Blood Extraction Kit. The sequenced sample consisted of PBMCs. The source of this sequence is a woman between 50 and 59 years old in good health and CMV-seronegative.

The CDR3 region has the sequence CASSIEGPSGPSTDTQYF. DNA sequence: TGTGCCAGTAGTATCGAAGGCCCTAGCGGGCCTAGCACAGATACGCAGTATTTT. This receptor chain uses TRBV19 and TRBJ2-3; the junction holds 8 bases that match TRBD2. The CDR3 sequence holds 18 residues, the cysteine and phenylalanine included. Of all the DNA, just the CDR3 is kept, 54 bases in frame from base 1. Sequences LNHDA (CDR1) and SQIVND (CDR2) are obtained from the germline V gene (reference sequence). Germline trimming amounts to 3 bases on V and 0 bases on J, with 11 as the count of junction bases outside the gene matches. When the CDR3 is completed using the reference TRBV19 and TRBJ2-3 genes on either side, the full variable domain is DGGITQSPKYLFRKEGQNVTLSCEQNLNHDAMYWYRQDPGQGLRLIYYSQIVNDFQKGDIAEGYSVSREKKESFPLTVTSAQKNPTAFYLCASSIEGPSGPSTDTQYFGPGTRLTVL.